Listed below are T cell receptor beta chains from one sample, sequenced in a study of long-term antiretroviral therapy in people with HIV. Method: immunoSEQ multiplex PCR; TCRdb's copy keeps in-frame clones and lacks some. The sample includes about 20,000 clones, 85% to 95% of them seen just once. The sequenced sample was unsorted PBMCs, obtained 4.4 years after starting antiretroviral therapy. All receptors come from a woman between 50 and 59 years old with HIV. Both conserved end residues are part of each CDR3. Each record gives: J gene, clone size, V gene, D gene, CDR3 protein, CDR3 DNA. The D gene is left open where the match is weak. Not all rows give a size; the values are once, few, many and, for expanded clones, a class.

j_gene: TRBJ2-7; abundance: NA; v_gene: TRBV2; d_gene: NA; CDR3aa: CASSEQGYEQYF; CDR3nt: TGTGCCAGCAGTGAACAGGGGTACGAGCAGTACTTC
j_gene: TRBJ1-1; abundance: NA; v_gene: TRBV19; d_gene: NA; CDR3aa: CATTVPQGGTEAFF; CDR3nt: TGTGCCACCACAGTACCCCAGGGCGGGACTGAAGCTTTCTTT
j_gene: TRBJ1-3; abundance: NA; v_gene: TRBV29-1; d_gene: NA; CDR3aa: CSVRFSGQGNTIYF; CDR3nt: TGCAGCGTTCGATTTTCTGGACAAGGAAACACCATATATTTT
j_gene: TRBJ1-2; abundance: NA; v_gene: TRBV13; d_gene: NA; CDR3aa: CASSSNTGIYGYTF; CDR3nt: TGTGCCAGCAGCTCGAACACAGGGATCTATGGCTACACCTTC
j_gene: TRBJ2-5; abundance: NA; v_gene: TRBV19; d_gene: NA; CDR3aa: CASSNLWGAWETQYF; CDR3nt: TGTGCCAGTAGTAATTTGTGGGGGGCGTGGGAGACCCAGTACTTC
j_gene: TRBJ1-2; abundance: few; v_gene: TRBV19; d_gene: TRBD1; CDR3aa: CASSEAGGAERYGYTF; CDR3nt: TGTGCCAGTAGTGAGGCAGGGGGCGCGGAACGCTATGGCTACACCTTC
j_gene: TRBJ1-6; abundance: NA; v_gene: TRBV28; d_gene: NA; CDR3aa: CASRKGTAYNSPLHF; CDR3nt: TGTGCCAGCAGGAAAGGGACCGCTTATAATTCACCCCTCCACTTT
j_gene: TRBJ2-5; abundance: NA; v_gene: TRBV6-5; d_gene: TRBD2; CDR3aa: CASSYGTTETQYF; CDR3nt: TGTGCCAGCAGTTACGGGACTACAGAGACCCAGTACTTC
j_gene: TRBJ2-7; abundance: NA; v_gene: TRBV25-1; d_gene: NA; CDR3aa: CASSEPTGLGQYF; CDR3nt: TGTGCCAGCAGTGAACCCACAGGCTTAGGGCAGTACTTC
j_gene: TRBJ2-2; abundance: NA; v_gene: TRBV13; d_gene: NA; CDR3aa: CASSSRTGELFF; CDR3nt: TGTGCCAGCAGCTCAAGGACAGGGGAGCTGTTTTTT
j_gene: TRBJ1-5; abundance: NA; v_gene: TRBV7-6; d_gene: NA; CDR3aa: CASSKTGSSNQPQHF; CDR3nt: TGTGCCAGCAGCAAAACAGGGAGTAGCAATCAGCCCCAGCATTTT
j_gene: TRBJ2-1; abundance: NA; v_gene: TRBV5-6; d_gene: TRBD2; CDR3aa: CASSLVRRGGLVTYNEQFF; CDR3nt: TGTGCCAGCAGCTTGGTTCGGCGGGGGGGCCTAGTAACCTACAATGAGCAGTTCTTC
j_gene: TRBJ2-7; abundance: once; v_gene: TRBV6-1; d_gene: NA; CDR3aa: CASSPRRAEDEQYF; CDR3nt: TGTGCCAGCAGCCCGAGGCGGGCGGAAGACGAGCAGTACTTC
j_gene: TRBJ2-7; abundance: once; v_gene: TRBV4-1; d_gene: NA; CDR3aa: CASSQDSGTEQYF; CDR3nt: TGCGCCAGCAGCCAAGATTCCGGTACCGAGCAGTACTTC
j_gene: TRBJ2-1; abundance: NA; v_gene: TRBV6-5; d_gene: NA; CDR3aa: CASSSGGDSYNEQFF; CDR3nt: TGTGCCAGCAGTTCCGGTGGGGACTCCTACAATGAGCAGTTCTTC
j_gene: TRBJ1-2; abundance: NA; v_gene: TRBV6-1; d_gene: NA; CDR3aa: CASGGPGYGYTF; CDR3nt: TGTGCCAGCGGGGGGCCGGGCTATGGCTACACCTTC
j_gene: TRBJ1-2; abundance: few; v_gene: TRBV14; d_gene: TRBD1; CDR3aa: CASSLSMGQSWGYTF; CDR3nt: TGTGCCAGCAGTCTATCTATGGGACAGTCTTGGGGCTACACCTTC
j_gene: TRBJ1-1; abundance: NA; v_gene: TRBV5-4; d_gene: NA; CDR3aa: CASSLVGPRRVAEAFF; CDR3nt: TGTGCCAGCAGCCTGGTGGGACCCAGAAGAGTCGCTGAAGCTTTCTTT
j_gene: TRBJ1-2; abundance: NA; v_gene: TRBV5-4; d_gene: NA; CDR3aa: CASSLGAVYGYTF; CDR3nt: TGTGCCAGCAGCTTGGGAGCCGTCTATGGCTACACCTTC
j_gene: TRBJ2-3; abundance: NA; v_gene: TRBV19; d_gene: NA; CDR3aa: CASSPLGLDTDTQYF; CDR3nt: TGTGCCAGTAGTCCCTTGGGCCTCGACACAGATACGCAGTATTTT